The clone carrying this T cell receptor beta chain was seen only a few times. Trimming removed 4 bases from V and 2 bases from J; junction bases left unmatched: 7. This CDR3 has 16 amino acids. Germline CDR1 reads SGHRS; CDR2 reads YFSETQ. TCRdb reanalysed the 5' RACE reads using MiXCR and keeps one entry per CDR3 protein. The sample holds roughly 570,000 distinct CDR3 sequences; 9.5% to 10% are singletons and the top ten take roughly 3.2%. This entry is derived from a study of identical twins. The data also belong to a second study, concerning yellow fever vaccine responses in identical twins.

This clonotype originated in a woman between 18 and 30 years old in good health. The chain links TRBV5-1 to TRBJ2-5, with 11 bases aligning to TRBD2. Sequences were obtained from PBMCs. The CDR3 sequence is CASSPTSGELQETQYF. The DNA for the CDR3 is TGCGCCAGCAGCCCGACTAGCGGGGAGCTACAAGAGACCCAGTACTTC.